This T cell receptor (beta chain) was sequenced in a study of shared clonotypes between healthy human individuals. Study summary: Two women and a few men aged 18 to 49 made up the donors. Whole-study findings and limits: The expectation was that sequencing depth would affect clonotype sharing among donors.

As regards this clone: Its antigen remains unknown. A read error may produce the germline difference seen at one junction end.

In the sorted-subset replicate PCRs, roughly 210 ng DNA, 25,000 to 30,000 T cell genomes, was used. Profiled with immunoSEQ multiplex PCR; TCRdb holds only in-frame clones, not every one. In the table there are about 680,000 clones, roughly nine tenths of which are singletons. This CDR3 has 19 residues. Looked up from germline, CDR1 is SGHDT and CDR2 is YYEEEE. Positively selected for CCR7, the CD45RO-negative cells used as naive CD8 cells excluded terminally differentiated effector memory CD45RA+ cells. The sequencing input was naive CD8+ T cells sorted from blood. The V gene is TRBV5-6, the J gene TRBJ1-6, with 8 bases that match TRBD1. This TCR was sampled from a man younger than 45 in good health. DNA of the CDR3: TGTGCCAGCAGCATGACAGGGGTTTCCGTCAGCTCCTATAATTCATCCCTCCACTTT. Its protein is CASSMTGVSVSSYNSSLHF.